This record looks at one TCR beta chain sequence and its context. What it recognizes is unknown. This entry comes from a study of early T cells in non-severe SARS-CoV-2 infection. Turning to the study itself: Unpaired chains resulted from sequencing bulk RNA of unsorted whole blood.

In the library, individual cDNA molecules carried attached unique molecular identifiers. TCRdb processed the 5' RACE reads anew with MiXCR; each CDR3 protein has one entry. The table records approximately 32,000 distinct CDR3 sequences, around 6% of them present only once. CDR3 length: 19 amino acids. Germline V gene sequence: CDR1 SGHRS, CDR2 YFSETQ. Study-wide findings and caveats: VDJdb-based annotation leaned toward anti-spike CD8 responses and missed private and CD4 specificities.

The chain recombines TRBV5-1 with TRBJ2-6, with 7 nucleotides matching TRBD2. This sequence originates from an adult who was a healthcare worker with PCR-confirmed SARS-CoV-2 infection or an uninfected control (not recorded which). What was sequenced was whole blood. Written as DNA, the CDR3 is TGCGCTACAGCAATCCGGCCGGCGGGAGAGGGCACTGGGGCCAACGTCCTGACTTTC. This codes for CATAIRPAGEGTGANVLTF.